This T cell receptor beta chain appears in the sequencing data of a study of shared clonotypes between healthy human individuals. Notes on the study in general: The represented genetic and exposure-history diversity was limited by the small number of donors. Shared across a few donors were 5% to 6% of the naive CD4 clonotypes.

Only in-frame clones appear in the TCRdb table, and some are missing; sequencing was by immunoSEQ multiplex PCR. The sample shows roughly 2.6 million clones, more than 80% of them seen only once. To note about this clone: No antigen is known for it.

The CDR3 length is 15 residues. Trimming cost V 0 bases and J 5 bases, with 11 bases left between them. The germline V gene encodes CDR1 SGHRS and CDR2 YFSETQ. The J gene is TRBJ2-2, the V gene TRBV5-1; no reliable D call. Sequenced material: naive CD4+ T cells sorted from blood. Subset reported: CD45RA+ positively selected. The sequence derives from a young man in good health. CDR3 in DNA: TGCGCCAGCAGCTTGGTGTGGGGTCGGACCGGGGAGCTGTTTTTT. Translated: CASSLVWGRTGELFF.